The clone carrying this T cell receptor beta chain has just a few counts. Its matching antigen is unknown. The sample belongs to a study of vaccination and CD4 T cells after COVID-19. Noted treatment: roughly 10-day PBMC culture with coronavirus spike peptide pools or control peptides (ViraFEST assay). The CDR3 covers 14 residues. From germline, CDR1 is SGHAT and CDR2 FQNNGV. Trimming took 0 bases from V and 10 from J; bases not matched to a gene: 6. The Oncomine TCR Beta short-read assay was applied to DNA of cultured CD4+ T cells. From CD4+ T cells that had been cultured, genomic DNA was extracted. TCRdb ran MiXCR on the PCR reads and lists one entry per CDR3 protein. The repertoire holds 20,000 or so distinct CDR3 sequences, with roughly 23% as singletons.

Sequencing was done on a sample of cultured CD4+ T cells from blood. The V gene is TRBV11-2, the J gene TRBJ2-3, with TRBD1 identical over 8 bases. This receptor was obtained from a human donor with COVID-19. The CDR3 protein is CASSLDIRQGSQYF. In DNA, the CDR3 is TGTGCCAGCAGCTTAGACATAAGACAGGGGTCGCAGTATTTT.